The sample holds many counts of the clone carrying this T cell receptor (beta chain). The 5'RACE template-switching step produced TCR cDNA and added a universal primer site and UMIs. TCRdb passed the 5' RACE reads through MiXCR, listing each CDR3 protein once. The sample contains approximately 110,000 distinct CDR3 sequences, nearly 7.5% of which appear only once. This CDR3 spans 17 amino acids. The trim removed 7 bases at V and 1 base at J, leaving 11 bases unmatched. The germline V gene encodes CDR1 MNHEY and CDR2 SVGEGT. The data were taken from a study of T cells after yellow fever vaccination. The chain couples TRBV6-2 or TRBV6-3 to TRBJ1-3; the match to TRBD1 covers 9 bases. The sequence came from a man aged 18 to 29 who received the YFV17D yellow fever vaccine. The sequencing here drew on CD4+ T cells sorted from PBMCs, taken 10 days after the first yellow fever vaccination. The DNA for the CDR3 is TGTGCCAGCACCTCCACCGGGACAGGGATTTCTGGAAACACCATATATTTT. Translating gives CASTSTGTGISGNTIYF.